The 6 T cell receptor beta chains below all came from one sample that was sequenced in a study of shared clonotypes between healthy human individuals. TCRdb's table, derived via immunoSEQ multiplex PCR, lists solely in-frame clones and lacks some. The sample consists of approximately 2,000,000 clones, about 90% of them appearing once. The specimen was naive CD4+ T cells from PBMCs. Subset given: CD45RA+ positively selected. The receptor set was obtained from a man aged 18 to 30 in good health. Some clones in this sample may be carry-over from other donors' samples.

The gene calls are TRBV7-2 and TRBJ2-3, with 8 bases aligning to TRBD1. In germline, CDR1 is SGHTA, CDR2 FQGNSA. Germline trimming cut 6 bases from V and 6 bases from J; bases unmatched to any gene: 11. The length of the CDR3 is 15 residues. CDR3 sequence (DNA): TGTGCCAGCAGTCAACTACCCCAGGGGGCCGATACGCAGTATTTT. Its translation: CASSQLPQGADTQYF.

The chain recombines TRBV28 with TRBJ1-2; no clear D. Germline loops: CDR1 MDHEN, CDR2 SYDVKM. The CDR3 extends over 16 amino acids. Trimming removed 2 bases at V and 5 bases at J, with 18 bases between. CDR3 bases: TGTGCCAGCAGTTTAGCGTCCGCCCCCTTGGGGTATGGCTACACCTTC. Translating it yields CASSLASAPLGYGYTF.

The V and J genes are TRBV28 and TRBJ2-1; 7 bases align to TRBD1. The CDR3 totals 14 residues. Germline V lookup: CDR1 MDHEN, CDR2 SYDVKM. Trimming cost V 7 bases and J 3 bases; bases outside gene matches: 6. For the CDR3, the DNA is TGTGCCAGCATTCCCCGACAGGGCTACAATGAGCAGTTCTTC. Residues: CASIPRQGYNEQFF.

V and J are TRBV9 and TRBJ1-2; TRBD1 is a possible D gene (6 bases). The germline gives CDR1 SGDLS, CDR2 YYNGEE. V was shortened by 0 bases and J by 4 bases, with 16 bases between the two germline ends. This CDR3 contains 16 residues. The CDR3 nucleotides read TGTGCCAGCAGCGTAGGGTCCCAGGGGCCAAGCTATGGCTACACCTTC. It is translated as CASSVGSQGPSYGYTF.

V usage is TRBV7-9 and J usage is TRBJ1-3, with D unclear. Germline V lookup: CDR1 SEHNR, CDR2 FQNEAQ (reference sequence). V was cut by 5 bases and J by 3 bases, with 8 bases left in between. The CDR3 extends over 13 amino acids. The CDR3: CASSPEGGNTIYF. DNA for the CDR3: TGTGCCAGCAGCCCCGAGGGTGGAAACACCATATATTTT.

The V gene is TRBV4-3, the J gene TRBJ2-3; 10 bases map to TRBD2. The CDR3 has 18 residues. The germline V gene encodes CDR1 LGHNA and CDR2 YSLEER. V shed 1 base, J shed 4 bases, and the junction held 11 bases outside the gene matches. CDR3 sequence reads: CASSQGRDSGRQADTQYF. The CDR3 DNA sequence: TGCGCCAGCAGCCAAGGTCGGGATAGCGGGAGGCAGGCAGATACGCAGTATTTT.